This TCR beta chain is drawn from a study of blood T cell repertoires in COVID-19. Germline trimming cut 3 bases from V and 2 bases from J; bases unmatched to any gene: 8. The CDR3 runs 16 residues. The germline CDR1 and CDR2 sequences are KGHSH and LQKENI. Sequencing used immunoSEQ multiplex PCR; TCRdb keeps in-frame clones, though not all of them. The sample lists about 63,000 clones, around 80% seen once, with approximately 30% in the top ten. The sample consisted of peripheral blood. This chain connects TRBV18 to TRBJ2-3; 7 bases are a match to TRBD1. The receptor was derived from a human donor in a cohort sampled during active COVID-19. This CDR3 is CASSPPRQGPTDTQYF. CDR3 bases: TGTGCCAGCTCACCTCCTCGACAGGGACCCACAGATACGCAGTATTTT.